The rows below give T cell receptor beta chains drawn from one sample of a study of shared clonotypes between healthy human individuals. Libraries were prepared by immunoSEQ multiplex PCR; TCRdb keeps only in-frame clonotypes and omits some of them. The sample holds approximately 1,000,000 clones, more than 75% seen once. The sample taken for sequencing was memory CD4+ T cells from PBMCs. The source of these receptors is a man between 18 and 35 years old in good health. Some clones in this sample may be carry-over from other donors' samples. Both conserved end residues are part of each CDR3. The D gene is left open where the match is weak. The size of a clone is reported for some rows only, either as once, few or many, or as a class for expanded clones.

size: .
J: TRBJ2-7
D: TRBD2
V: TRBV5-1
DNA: TGCGCCAGCGCTCGGACTAGCGGCAGTCCCCACGAGCAGTACTTC
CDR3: CASARTSGSPHEQYF

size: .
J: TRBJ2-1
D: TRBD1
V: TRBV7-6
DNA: TGTGCCAGCAGCTTAAATGGACAGGGGGCGGGCAATGAGCAGTTCTTC
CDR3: CASSLNGQGAGNEQFF

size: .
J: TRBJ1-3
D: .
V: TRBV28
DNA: TGTGCCAGCAGTTTATCGGCAGGGAACCGGAACACCATATATTTT
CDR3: CASSLSAGNRNTIYF

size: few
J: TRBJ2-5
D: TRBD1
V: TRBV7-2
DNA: TGTGCCAGCAGTATCGGACAGGGTGCCCAAGAGACCCAGTACTTC
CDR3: CASSIGQGAQETQYF

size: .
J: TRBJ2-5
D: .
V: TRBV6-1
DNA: TGTGCCAGCAGTCAACTGACTACTACCCAAGAGACCCAGTACTTC
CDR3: CASSQLTTTQETQYF

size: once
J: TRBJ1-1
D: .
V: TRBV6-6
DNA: TGTGCCAGCAGCCGATTCCCGTCAGGGGATACTGAAGCTTTCTTT
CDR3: CASSRFPSGDTEAFF

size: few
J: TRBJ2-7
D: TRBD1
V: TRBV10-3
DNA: TGTGCCATCAGTGAAACGGACAGGGCCGACTACGAGCAGTACTTC
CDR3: CAISETDRADYEQYF

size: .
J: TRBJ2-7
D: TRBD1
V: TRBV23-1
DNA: TGCGCCAGCACCCTCGATTCCTCCGGGACAGAGAACTACGAGCAGTACTTC
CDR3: CASTLDSSGTENYEQYF

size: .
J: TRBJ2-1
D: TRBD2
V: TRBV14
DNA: TGTGCCAGCGTTACCTTGTGGAGCGGGAGGGCTGAGAATGAGCAGTTCTTC
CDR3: CASVTLWSGRAENEQFF

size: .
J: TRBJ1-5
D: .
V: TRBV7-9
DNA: TGTGCCAGCAGCCCACCCGGGGGGGCCGGGAGCAATCAGCCCCAGCATTTT
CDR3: CASSPPGGAGSNQPQHF

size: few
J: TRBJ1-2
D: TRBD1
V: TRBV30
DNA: TGTGCCTGGAGTGCGGGGACAGGGGGAGTCAATGGCTACACCTTC
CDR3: CAWSAGTGGVNGYTF

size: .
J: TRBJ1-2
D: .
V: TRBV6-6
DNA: TGTGCCAGCAGTTCCAACCAGCGAGGTGGCTACACCTTC
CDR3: CASSSNQRGGYTF

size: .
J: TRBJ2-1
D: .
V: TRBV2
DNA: TGTGCCAGCAGGGCTGGGGCCTCTCCTTCCTACAATGAGCAGTTCTTC
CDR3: CASRAGASPSYNEQFF

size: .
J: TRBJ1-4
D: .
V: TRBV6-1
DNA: TGTGCCAGCAGTGAAATCGCAGGGGTGGCTAATGAAAAACTGTTTTTT
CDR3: CASSEIAGVANEKLFF

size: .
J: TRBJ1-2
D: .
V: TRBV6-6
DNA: TGTGCCAGCAGTTACTCGAACCAGGGCCGTGGCTACACCTTC
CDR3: CASSYSNQGRGYTF

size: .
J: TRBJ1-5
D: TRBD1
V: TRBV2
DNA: TGTGCCAGCAGTGGGGGGGACAGGGGAAATCAGCCCCAGCATTTT
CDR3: CASSGGDRGNQPQHF

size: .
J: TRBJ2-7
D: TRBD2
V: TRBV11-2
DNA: TGTGCCAGCAGCTGGAGACCGGCGACTAGCGGGATATACGAGCAGTACTTC
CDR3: CASSWRPATSGIYEQYF

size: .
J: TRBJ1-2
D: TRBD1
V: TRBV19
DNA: TGTGCCAGTAGTATACCACGGACAGGGGTCAGTAGTGGCTACACCTTC
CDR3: CASSIPRTGVSSGYTF

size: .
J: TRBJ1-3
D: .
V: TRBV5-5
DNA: TGTGCCAGCAGCTTGTGGGCGTTCTCTGGAAACACCATATATTTT
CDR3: CASSLWAFSGNTIYF

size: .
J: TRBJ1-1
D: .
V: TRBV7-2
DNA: TGTGCCAGCAGCTTAGGGGACGGCATGAACACTGAAGCTTTCTTT
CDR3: CASSLGDGMNTEAFF

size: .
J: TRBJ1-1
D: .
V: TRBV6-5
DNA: TGTGCCAGCAGCCACCATGGAGAGGGCACTGAAGCTTTCTTT
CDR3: CASSHHGEGTEAFF

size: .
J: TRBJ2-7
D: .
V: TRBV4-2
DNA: TGTGCCAGCAGCCAAGAGGGTCGATACGAGCAGTACTTC
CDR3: CASSQEGRYEQYF

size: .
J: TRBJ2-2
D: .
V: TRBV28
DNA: TGTGCCAGCATAGAGGCGAGAAACACCGGGGAGCTGTTTTTT
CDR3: CASIEARNTGELFF

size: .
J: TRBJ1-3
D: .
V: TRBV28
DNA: TGTGCCAGCAGTTTATGGGGGGCAGATGGAAACACCATATATTTT
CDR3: CASSLWGADGNTIYF

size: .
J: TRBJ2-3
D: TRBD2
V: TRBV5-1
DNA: TGCGCCAGCAGCTGGGAGACTAGCGGGGACACAGATACGCAGTATTTT
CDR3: CASSWETSGDTDTQYF

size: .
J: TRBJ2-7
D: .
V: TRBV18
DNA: TGTGCCAGCTCACTAGGACAGACTTACGAGCAGTACTTC
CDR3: CASSLGQTYEQYF

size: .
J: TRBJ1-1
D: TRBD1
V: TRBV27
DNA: TGTGCCAGCAGATCGAGGGGGCGCGGTCCTGTTACTGAAGCTTTCTTT
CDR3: CASRSRGRGPVTEAFF

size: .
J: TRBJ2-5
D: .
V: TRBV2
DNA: TGTGCCAGCAGTGTGGGAACACCTTGGCGAGAGACCCAGTACTTC
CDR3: CASSVGTPWRETQYF

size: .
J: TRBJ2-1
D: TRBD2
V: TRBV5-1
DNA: TGCGCCAGCAGCCCCCCTGAGCGGGGGGGATATGAGCAGTTCTTC
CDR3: CASSPPERGGYEQFF

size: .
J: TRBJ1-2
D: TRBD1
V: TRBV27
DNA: TGTGCCAGCAGGTTAACCACAGGGGGCGCTGGCTACACCTTC
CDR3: CASRLTTGGAGYTF

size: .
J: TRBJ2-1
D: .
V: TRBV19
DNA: TGTGCCAGTAGTATCTGGGGGGTCAATGAGCAGTTCTTC
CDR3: CASSIWGVNEQFF